Sequencing of this T cell receptor beta chain was carried out in a study of tumor-infiltrating lymphocytes in primary liver carcinoma. Study-wide findings and caveats: The study found a significantly higher top-250-clone fraction in tumors than in blood (p = 0.039).

Both RNA and DNA were isolated together from around 20-30 mg of bulk tissue that had not been sorted. Enrolled patients were chronically infected with HBV and treatment-naive. Viable tumor cells exceeded 85% in all tumor samples. Looked up from germline, CDR1 is MNHEY and CDR2 is SVGEGT. V was clipped by 2 bases and J by 19 bases, with 27 bases between them. The CDR3 contains 16 residues. A few counts support this clonotype. Its antigen remains unidentified. TCR beta cDNA was prepared out of around 460 ng total RNA by means of a constant-region primer. Three nested multiplex PCR rounds, a slightly modified ARM-PCR method, built the TCR beta libraries. TRBV1-TRBV30 forward primers paired with a C-beta reverse primer were used in the first two PCR rounds, which ran around 10 cycles each. TCRdb passed the multiplex PCR reads through MiXCR, listing each CDR3 protein once. The table records about 41,000 distinct CDR3 sequences, approximately 73% of them present only once.

This sequence joins TRBV6-2 or TRBV6-3 and TRBJ2-6, with D possibly matching TRBD2 (6 bases). This receptor was taken from a man aged 40-55 years with primary liver carcinoma and hepatitis B virus infection. What was sequenced was liver tumor tissue from sampling region 2. Sample subset: tumor region T2, inferior pole. The CDR3 loop reads CASSYAGLSGANVPTF. The CDR3 DNA reads TGTGCCAGCAGTTACGCGGGACTCTCTGGGGCCAACGTCCCTACTTTC.